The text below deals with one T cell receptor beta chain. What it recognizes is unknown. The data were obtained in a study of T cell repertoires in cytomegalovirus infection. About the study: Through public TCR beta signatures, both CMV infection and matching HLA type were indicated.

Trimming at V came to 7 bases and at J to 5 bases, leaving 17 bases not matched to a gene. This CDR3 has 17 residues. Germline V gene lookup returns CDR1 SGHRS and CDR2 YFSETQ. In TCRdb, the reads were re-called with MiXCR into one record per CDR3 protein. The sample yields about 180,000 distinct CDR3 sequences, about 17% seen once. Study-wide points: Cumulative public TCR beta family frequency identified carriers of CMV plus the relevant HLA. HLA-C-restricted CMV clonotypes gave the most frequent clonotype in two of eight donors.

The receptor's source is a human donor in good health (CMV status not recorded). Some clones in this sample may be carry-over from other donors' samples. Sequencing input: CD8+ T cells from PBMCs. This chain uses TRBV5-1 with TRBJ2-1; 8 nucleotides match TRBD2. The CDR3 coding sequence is TGCGCCAGCCGCTCGCCATTAGCGGGGCGGCGGGACAATGAGCAGTTCTTC. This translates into CASRSPLAGRRDNEQFF.